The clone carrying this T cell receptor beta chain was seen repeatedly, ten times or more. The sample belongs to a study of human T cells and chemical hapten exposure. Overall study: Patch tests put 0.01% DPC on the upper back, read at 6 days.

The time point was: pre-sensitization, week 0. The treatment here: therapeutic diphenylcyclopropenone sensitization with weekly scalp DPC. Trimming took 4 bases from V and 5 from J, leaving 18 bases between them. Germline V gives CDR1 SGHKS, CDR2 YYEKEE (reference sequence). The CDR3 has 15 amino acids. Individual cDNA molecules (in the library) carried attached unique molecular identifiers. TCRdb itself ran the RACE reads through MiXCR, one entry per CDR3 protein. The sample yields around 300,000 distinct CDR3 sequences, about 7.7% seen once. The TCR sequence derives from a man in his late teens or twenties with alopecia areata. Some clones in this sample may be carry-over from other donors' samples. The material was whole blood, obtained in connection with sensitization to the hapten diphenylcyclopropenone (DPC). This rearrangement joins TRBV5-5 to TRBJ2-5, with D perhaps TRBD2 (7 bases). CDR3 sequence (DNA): TGTGCCAGCAGCCATCCGCGGGGGCCGGAGGAGACCCAGTACTTC. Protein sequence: CASSHPRGPEETQYF.